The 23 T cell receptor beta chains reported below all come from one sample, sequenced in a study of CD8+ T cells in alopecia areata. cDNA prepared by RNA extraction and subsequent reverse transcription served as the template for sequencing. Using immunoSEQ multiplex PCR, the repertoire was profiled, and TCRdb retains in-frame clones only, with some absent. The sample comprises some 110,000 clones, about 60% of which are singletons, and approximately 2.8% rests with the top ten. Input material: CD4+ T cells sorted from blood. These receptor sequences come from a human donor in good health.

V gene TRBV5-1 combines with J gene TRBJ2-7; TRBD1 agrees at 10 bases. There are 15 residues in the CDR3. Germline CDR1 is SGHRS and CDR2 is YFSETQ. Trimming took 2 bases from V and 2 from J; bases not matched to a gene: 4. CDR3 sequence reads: CASSLMGQGTYEQYF. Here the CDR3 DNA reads TGCGCCAGCAGCTTAATGGGACAGGGGACCTACGAGCAGTACTTC. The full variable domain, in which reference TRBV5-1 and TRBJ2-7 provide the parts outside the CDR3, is KAGVTQTPRYLIKTRGQQVTLSCSPISGHRSVSWYQQTPGQGLQFLFEYFSETQRNKGNFPGRFSGRQFSNSRSEMNVSTLELGDSALYLCASSLMGQGTYEQYFGPGTRLTVT.

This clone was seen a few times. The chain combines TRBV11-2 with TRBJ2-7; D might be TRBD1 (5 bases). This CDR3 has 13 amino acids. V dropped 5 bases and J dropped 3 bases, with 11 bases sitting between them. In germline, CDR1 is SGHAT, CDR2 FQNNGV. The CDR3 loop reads CASSPVRVYEQYF. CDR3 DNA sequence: TGTGCCAGCAGCCCGGTCAGGGTCTACGAGCAGTACTTC.

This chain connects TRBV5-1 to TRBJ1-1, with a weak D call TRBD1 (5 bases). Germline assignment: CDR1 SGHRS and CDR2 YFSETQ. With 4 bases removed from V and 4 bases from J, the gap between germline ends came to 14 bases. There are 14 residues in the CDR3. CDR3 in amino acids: CASSTQGGGTEAFF. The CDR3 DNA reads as TGCGCCAGCAGCACCCAGGGAGGAGGCACTGAAGCTTTCTTT.

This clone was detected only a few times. The CDR3 DNA sequence: TGTGCCAGCAGCGTACTTACGAGGGGGGAACGGAACACCATATATTTT. It yields the protein CASSVLTRGERNTIYF. This chain uses TRBV11-2 with TRBJ1-3; a weak D match, TRBD1 (6 bases). V gave up 5 bases and J gave up 7 bases, with 21 bases separating them. CDR1 is SGHAT and CDR2 is FQNNGV in the germline V gene. The length of the CDR3 is 16 residues.

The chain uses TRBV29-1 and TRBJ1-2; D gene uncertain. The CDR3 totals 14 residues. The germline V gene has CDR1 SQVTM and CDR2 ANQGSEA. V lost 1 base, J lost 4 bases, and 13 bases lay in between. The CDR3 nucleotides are TGCAGCGTTGAAGCACTTATGGGTCTCTATGGCTACACCTTC. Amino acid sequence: CSVEALMGLYGYTF.

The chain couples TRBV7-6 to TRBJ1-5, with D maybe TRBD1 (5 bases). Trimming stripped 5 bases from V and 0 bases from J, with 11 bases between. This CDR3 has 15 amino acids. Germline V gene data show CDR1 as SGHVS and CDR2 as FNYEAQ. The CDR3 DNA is TGTGCCAGCAGCCCCGGGACTTCTAGCAATCAGCCCCAGCATTTT. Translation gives CASSPGTSSNQPQHF.

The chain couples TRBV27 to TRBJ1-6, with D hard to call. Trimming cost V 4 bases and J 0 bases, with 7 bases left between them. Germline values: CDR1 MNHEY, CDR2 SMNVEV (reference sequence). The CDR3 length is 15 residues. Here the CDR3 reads CASSSQSSYNSPLHF. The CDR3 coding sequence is TGTGCCAGCAGTTCGCAGAGCTCCTATAATTCACCCCTCCACTTT.

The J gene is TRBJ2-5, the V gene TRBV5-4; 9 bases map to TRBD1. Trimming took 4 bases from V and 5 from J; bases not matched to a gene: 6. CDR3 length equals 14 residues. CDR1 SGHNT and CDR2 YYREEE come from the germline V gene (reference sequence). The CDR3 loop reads CASSEGQGTETQYF. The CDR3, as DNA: TGTGCCAGCAGCGAGGGACAGGGAACGGAGACCCAGTACTTC. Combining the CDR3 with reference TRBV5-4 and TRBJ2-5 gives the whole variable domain ETGVTQSPTHLIKTRGQQVTLRCSSQSGHNTVSWYQQALGQGPQFIFQYYREEENGRGNFPPRFSGLQFPNYSSELNVNALELDDSALYLCASSEGQGTETQYFGPGTRLLVL.

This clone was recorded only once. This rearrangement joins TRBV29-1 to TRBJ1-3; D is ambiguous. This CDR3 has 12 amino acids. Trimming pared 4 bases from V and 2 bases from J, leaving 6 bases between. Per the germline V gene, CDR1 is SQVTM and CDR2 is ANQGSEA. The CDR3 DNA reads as TGCAGCGTTGTGACTCCTGGAAACACCATATATTTT. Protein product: CSVVTPGNTIYF.

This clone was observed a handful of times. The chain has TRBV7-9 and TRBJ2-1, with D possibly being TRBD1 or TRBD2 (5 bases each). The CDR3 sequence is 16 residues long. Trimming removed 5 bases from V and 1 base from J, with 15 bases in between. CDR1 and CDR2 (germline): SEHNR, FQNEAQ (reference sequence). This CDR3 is CASSPGGSESYNEQFF. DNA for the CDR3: TGTGCCAGCAGCCCTGGGGGTTCGGAGTCCTACAATGAGCAGTTCTTC. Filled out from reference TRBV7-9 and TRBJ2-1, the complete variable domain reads DTGVSQNPRHKITKRGQNVTFRCDPISEHNRLYWYRQTLGQGPEFLTYFQNEAQLEKSRLLSDRFSAERPKGSFSTLEIQRTEQGDSAMYLCASSPGGSESYNEQFFGPGTRLTVL.

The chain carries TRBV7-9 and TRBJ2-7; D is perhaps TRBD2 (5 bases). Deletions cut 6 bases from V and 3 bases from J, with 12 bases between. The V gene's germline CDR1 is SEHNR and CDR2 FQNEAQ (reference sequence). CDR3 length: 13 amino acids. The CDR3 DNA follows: TGTGCCAGCAGACCCAACGGGGACTACGAGCAGTACTTC. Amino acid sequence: CASRPNGDYEQYF.

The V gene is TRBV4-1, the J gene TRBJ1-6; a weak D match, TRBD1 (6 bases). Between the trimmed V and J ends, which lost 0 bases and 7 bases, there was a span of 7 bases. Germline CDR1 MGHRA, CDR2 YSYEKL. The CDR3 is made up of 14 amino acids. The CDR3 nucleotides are TGCGCCAGCAGCCAAGATAGGGGGAATTCACCCCTCCACTTT. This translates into CASSQDRGNSPLHF.

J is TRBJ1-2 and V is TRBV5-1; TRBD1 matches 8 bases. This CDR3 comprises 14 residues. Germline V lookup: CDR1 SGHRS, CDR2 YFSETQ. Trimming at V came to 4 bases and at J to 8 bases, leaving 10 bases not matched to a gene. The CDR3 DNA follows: TGCGCCAGCAGCCCCGGAGGACAGGGATGGGGCTACACCTTC. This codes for CASSPGGQGWGYTF. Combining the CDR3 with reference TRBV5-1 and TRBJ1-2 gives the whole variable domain KAGVTQTPRYLIKTRGQQVTLSCSPISGHRSVSWYQQTPGQGLQFLFEYFSETQRNKGNFPGRFSGRQFSNSRSEMNVSTLELGDSALYLCASSPGGQGWGYTFGSGTRLTVV.

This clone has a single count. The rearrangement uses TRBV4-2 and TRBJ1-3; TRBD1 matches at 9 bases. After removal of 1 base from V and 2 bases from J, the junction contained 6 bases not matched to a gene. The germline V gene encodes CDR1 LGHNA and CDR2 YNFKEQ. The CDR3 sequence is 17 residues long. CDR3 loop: CASSQAAGTGTGNTIYF. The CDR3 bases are TGTGCCAGCAGCCAAGCTGCCGGGACAGGGACTGGAAACACCATATATTTT.

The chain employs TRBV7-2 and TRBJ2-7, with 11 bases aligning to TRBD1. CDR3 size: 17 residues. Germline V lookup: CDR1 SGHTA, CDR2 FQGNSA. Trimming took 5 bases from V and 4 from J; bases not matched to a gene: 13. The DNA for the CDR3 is TGTGCCAGCAGCCACCTCCGGGGGGGACAGGGGGAATACGAGCAGTACTTC. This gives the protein CASSHLRGGQGEYEQYF.

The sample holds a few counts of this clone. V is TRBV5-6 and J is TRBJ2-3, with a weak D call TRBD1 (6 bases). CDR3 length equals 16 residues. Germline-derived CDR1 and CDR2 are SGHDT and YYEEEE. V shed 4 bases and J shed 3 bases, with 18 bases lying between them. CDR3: CASSHRDTFDTDTQYF. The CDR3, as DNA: TGTGCCAGCAGCCACCGGGACACCTTCGATACAGATACGCAGTATTTT.

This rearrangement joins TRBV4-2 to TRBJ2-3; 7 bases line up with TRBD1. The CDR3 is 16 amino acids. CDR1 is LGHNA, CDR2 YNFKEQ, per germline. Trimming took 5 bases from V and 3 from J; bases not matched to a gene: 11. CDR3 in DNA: TGTGCCAGCAGCGCACAACCGGGACAGATAACAGATACGCAGTATTTT. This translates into CASSAQPGQITDTQYF.

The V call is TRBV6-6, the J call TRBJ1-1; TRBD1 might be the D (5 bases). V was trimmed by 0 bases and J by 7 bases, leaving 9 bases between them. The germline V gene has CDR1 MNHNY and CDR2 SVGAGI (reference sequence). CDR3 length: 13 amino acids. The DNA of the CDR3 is TGTGCCAGCAGTTACTCCAGGGCAGGTGAAGCTTTCTTT. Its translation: CASSYSRAGEAFF.

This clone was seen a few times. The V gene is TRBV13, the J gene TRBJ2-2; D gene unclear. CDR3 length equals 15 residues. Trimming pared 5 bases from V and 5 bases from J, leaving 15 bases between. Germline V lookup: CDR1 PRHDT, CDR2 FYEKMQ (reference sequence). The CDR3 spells CASSLTERRTGELFF. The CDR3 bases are TGTGCCAGCAGCCTAACCGAACGGCGGACCGGGGAGCTGTTTTTT.

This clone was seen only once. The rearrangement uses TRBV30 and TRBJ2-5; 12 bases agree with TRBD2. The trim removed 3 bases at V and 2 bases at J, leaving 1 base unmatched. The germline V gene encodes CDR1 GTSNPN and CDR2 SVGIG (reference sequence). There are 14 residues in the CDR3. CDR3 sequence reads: CAWRTSGGQETQYF. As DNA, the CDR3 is TGTGCCTGGAGGACTAGCGGGGGACAAGAGACCCAGTACTTC.

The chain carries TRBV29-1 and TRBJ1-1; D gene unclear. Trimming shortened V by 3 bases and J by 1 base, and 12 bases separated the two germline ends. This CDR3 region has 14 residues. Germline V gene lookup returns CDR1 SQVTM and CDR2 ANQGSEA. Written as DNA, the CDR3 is TGCAGCGTTGAGCTCATTGAGGGGAACACTGAAGCTTTCTTT. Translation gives CSVELIEGNTEAFF.

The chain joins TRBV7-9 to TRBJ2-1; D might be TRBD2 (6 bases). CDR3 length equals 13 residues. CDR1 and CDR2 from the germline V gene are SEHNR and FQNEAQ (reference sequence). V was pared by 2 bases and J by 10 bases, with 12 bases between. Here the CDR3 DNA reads TGTGCCAGCAGCTTAACCGTTGGGGGGGAGCAGTTCTTC. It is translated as CASSLTVGGEQFF.

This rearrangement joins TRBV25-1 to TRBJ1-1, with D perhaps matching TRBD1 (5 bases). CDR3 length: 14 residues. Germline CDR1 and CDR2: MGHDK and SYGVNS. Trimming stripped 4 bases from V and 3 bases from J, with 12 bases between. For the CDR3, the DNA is TGTGCCAGCAGTGGGAGAGAGGGGTACACTGAAGCTTTCTTT. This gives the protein CASSGREGYTEAFF.